A selection of T cell receptor beta chains follows, all from one sample in a study of T-cell reconstitution after alpha-beta-depleted transplantation in children. TCRdb re-analysed the PCR reads in MiXCR, keeping a single row per CDR3 protein. The sample contains some 600,000 distinct CDR3 sequences, roughly 13% of which appear only once. The sequenced sample was PBMCs, mostly from graft donor cells, obtained 360 days after TCRalphabeta/CD19-depleted stem cell transplant. Receptor source: a male patient between 10 and 17 years old who had a stem cell transplant for acute myeloid leukemia, so the T cells may come from the graft donor. CDR3s include the opening cysteine and the closing phenylalanine or tryptophan. A D gene is named only where the DNA matches it firmly. The size of a clone is reported for some rows only, either as once, few or many, or as a class for expanded clones.

cdr3_aa	cdr3_nt	d_call	clone_size	v_call	j_call
CSVAGESSYNEQFF	TGCAGCGTCGCAGGGGAAAGCTCCTACAATGAGCAGTTCTTC	NA	few	TRBV29-1	TRBJ2-1
CASSLGRSYEQYF	TGTGCCAGCAGCTTAGGGAGGTCCTACGAGCAGTACTTC	NA	many	TRBV7-8	TRBJ2-7
CASSRARGGYEQYF	TGTGCCAGCAGCCGGGCCAGGGGTGGTTACGAGCAGTACTTC	NA	few	TRBV4-2	TRBJ2-7
CASSLGTGGASWTGELFF	TGTGCCAGCAGTCTAGGGACAGGGGGCGCTTCATGGACCGGGGAGCTGTTTTTT	TRBD1	many	TRBV28	TRBJ2-2
CASSQDWTDTQYF	TGCGCCAGCAGCCAAGATTGGACAGATACGCAGTATTTT	NA	NA	TRBV4-3	TRBJ2-3
CASSSTSGRANGDTQYF	TGTGCCAGCAGCTCAACTAGCGGGAGGGCCAACGGAGATACGCAGTATTTT	TRBD2	few	TRBV7-2	TRBJ2-3
CASSFYGVSGANVLTF	TGTGCCAGTAGTTTCTACGGGGTCTCTGGGGCCAACGTCCTGACTTTC	NA	NA	TRBV19	TRBJ2-6
CAISRTGELFF	TGTGCCATCAGCCGCACCGGGGAGCTGTTTTTT	NA	NA	TRBV10-3	TRBJ2-2
CASSLATQLMNTEAFF	TGTGCCAGCAGCTTAGCCACGCAGCTTATGAACACTGAAGCTTTCTTT	NA	NA	TRBV7-9	TRBJ1-1
CASSLWQGVEQYF	TGTGCCAGCAGCTTGTGGCAGGGGGTCGAGCAGTACTTC	TRBD1	many	TRBV5-5	TRBJ2-7
CASSPHSYYEQYF	TGTGCCAGCAGCCCCCACTCATACTACGAGCAGTACTTC	NA	few	TRBV3-1	TRBJ2-7
CASQGNGNEQYF	TGTGCCTCACAGGGGAATGGGAACGAGCAGTACTTC	TRBD1	few	TRBV6-6	TRBJ2-7
CAISESIASGRFNEQFF	TGTGCCATCAGTGAGTCGATAGCCAGCGGGAGGTTCAATGAGCAGTTCTTC	TRBD2	many	TRBV10-3	TRBJ2-1
CASSPGTSGAGPFLRFF	TGTGCCAGCAGCCCGGGGACTAGCGGAGCGGGCCCCTTTCTGAGATTCTTC	TRBD2	NA	TRBV7-2	TRBJ2-1
CATSGTGLFQPQHF	TGTGCCACCAGCGGGACAGGGTTGTTTCAGCCCCAGCATTTT	TRBD1	NA	TRBV15	TRBJ1-5
CASSQDRRQYSGNQPQHF	TGCGCCAGCAGCCAAGATAGACGACAGTATAGCGGGAATCAGCCCCAGCATTTT	NA	NA	TRBV4-1	TRBJ1-5
CSVGRGTGGETQYF	TGCAGCGTTGGTCGGGGTACAGGGGGCGAGACCCAGTACTTC	TRBD1	NA	TRBV29-1	TRBJ2-5
CSAGSLAYEQYF	TGCAGCGCAGGCTCTCTTGCTTACGAGCAGTACTTC	NA	NA	TRBV29-1	TRBJ2-7
CASSLWLGQGAFNQPQHF	TGTGCCAGCAGTTTATGGTTGGGGCAGGGGGCATTTAATCAGCCCCAGCATTTT	TRBD1	NA	TRBV28	TRBJ1-5
CASSPSRQGLRLYEQYF	TGTGCCAGCAGCCCCTCCCGACAGGGCCTACGCCTCTACGAGCAGTACTTC	TRBD1	few	TRBV12-3/TRBV12-4	TRBJ2-7
CSARDGSTPQETQYF	TGCAGTGCTAGAGACGGATCTACCCCTCAAGAGACCCAGTACTTC	NA	few	TRBV20-1	TRBJ2-5
CSARARTGGRTQYF	TGCAGTGCTAGAGCCCGGACAGGGGGGAGGACCCAGTACTTC	TRBD1	few	TRBV20-1	TRBJ2-5
CASGGQAETGELFF	TGTGCCAGCGGAGGACAGGCGGAGACCGGGGAGCTGTTTTTT	TRBD1	many	TRBV25-1	TRBJ2-2
CASSLVRVGETQYF	TGTGCCAGCAGCTTAGTCAGGGTTGGAGAGACCCAGTACTTC	NA	many	TRBV7-2	TRBJ2-5
CASSTKRELFF	TGTGCCAGCAGCACAAAGCGGGAGCTGTTTTTT	NA	many	TRBV7-2	TRBJ2-2
CAWRTTLRNEQFF	TGTGCCTGGAGGACTACGCTACGGAATGAGCAGTTCTTC	NA	few	TRBV30	TRBJ2-1
CASSLADLGPFF	TGTGCCAGCAGCTTGGCGGACCTAGGCCCGTTCTTC	NA	many	TRBV7-8	TRBJ2-1
CASSSGLAGAHGHEQYF	TGCGCCAGCAGCTCAGGACTAGCGGGAGCCCATGGGCACGAGCAGTACTTC	TRBD2	few	TRBV5-1	TRBJ2-7
CSARVTGYEQYF	TGCAGTGCTAGAGTAACAGGGTACGAGCAGTACTTC	NA	many	TRBV20-1	TRBJ2-7
CASSRTSGRVSYNEQFF	TGTGCCAGCTCCAGGACTAGCGGGAGGGTATCCTACAATGAGCAGTTCTTC	TRBD2	few	TRBV18	TRBJ2-1
CASRLTWGRETQYF	TGTGCCAGCCGACTAACATGGGGTCGGGAGACCCAGTACTTC	NA	NA	TRBV6-2/TRBV6-3	TRBJ2-5
CASSPASVSSTDTQYF	TGTGCCAGCTCACCAGCTTCGGTCTCTAGCACAGATACGCAGTATTTT	NA	few	TRBV18	TRBJ2-3
CASSQASGTDTQYF	TGTGCCAGCAGCCAGGCTAGTGGAACAGATACGCAGTATTTT	NA	many	TRBV7-8	TRBJ2-3
CAISEPVTGELFF	TGTGCCATCAGTGAGCCGGTCACCGGGGAGCTGTTTTTT	NA	few	TRBV10-3	TRBJ2-2
CASSRTSGREEQYF	TGTGCCAGCAGCCGGACTAGCGGGAGAGAGGAGCAGTACTTC	TRBD2	NA	TRBV12-3/TRBV12-4	TRBJ2-7
CASSLVRANEQFF	TGTGCCAGCAGCTTAGTTCGCGCGAATGAGCAGTTCTTC	NA	few	TRBV7-2	TRBJ2-1
CASSIICGVLSGNTIYF	TGTGCCAGCAGCATTATTTGCGGGGTTCTCTCTGGAAACACCATATATTTT	NA	NA	TRBV21-1	TRBJ1-3
CSVATGGIEKLFF	TGCAGCGTTGCGACAGGGGGAATTGAAAAACTGTTTTTT	TRBD1	NA	TRBV29-1	TRBJ1-4
CASSQGQGAADTQYF	TGTGCCAGCAGCCAAGGACAGGGAGCCGCAGATACGCAGTATTTT	TRBD1	NA	TRBV4-2	TRBJ2-3
CASNGEDSYEQYF	TGTGCCAGCAATGGGGAGGACTCCTACGAGCAGTACTTC	NA	many	TRBV7-6	TRBJ2-7
CSAMRGADSPLHF	TGCAGTGCTATGAGAGGGGCTGATTCACCCCTCCACTTT	NA	many	TRBV20-1	TRBJ1-6
CSPLSPIADTQYF	TGCAGTCCACTTTCACCGATCGCAGATACGCAGTATTTT	NA	few	TRBV20-1	TRBJ2-3
CASSYSIGPQETQHF	TGTGCCAGCAGTTACTCAATAGGACCACAAGAGACCCAGCACTTC	NA	NA	TRBV6-5	TRBJ2-5
CASSARTGGILNEQFF	TGTGCCAGCAGCGCTCGGACAGGGGGGATTTTGAATGAGCAGTTCTTC	TRBD1	many	TRBV9	TRBJ2-1
CASSPGGVGQDTQYF	TGTGCCAGCAGCCCGGGGGGCGTTGGTCAGGATACGCAGTATTTT	NA	many	TRBV5-6	TRBJ2-3
CSARDLRAGWETQYF	TGCAGTGCTAGAGATCTCAGAGCGGGATGGGAGACCCAGTACTTC	TRBD2	few	TRBV20-1	TRBJ2-5
CASRRDYPPYNEQFF	TGTGCCAGCCGACGGGACTACCCTCCCTACAATGAGCAGTTCTTC	TRBD2	many	TRBV7-9	TRBJ2-1
CASSLTGTAWETQYF	TGTGCCAGCAGTTTGACCGGGACAGCGTGGGAGACCCAGTACTTC	TRBD1	many	TRBV28	TRBJ2-5
CASSQQGAEETQYF	TGTGCCAGCAGCCAGCAGGGGGCAGAGGAGACCCAGTACTTC	TRBD1	few	TRBV3-1	TRBJ2-5
CASSQDGAGGFYEQYF	TGCGCCAGCAGCCAAGATGGGGCGGGAGGGTTCTACGAGCAGTACTTC	TRBD2	many	TRBV4-3	TRBJ2-7
CASSTLTPPYEQYF	TGTGCCAGCAGCACATTGACACCTCCCTACGAGCAGTACTTC	NA	few	TRBV14	TRBJ2-7
CASSSSLRYTDTQYF	TGTGCCAGCAGCAGCTCCCTGAGGTACACAGATACGCAGTATTTT	NA	NA	TRBV7-3	TRBJ2-3
CASSSRLATDTQYF	TGTGCCAGCAGCTCCCGACTAGCAACAGATACGCAGTATTTT	TRBD2	NA	TRBV9	TRBJ2-3
CASSRLSSTDTQYF	TGTGCCAGCAGTCGCTTATCTAGCACAGATACGCAGTATTTT	NA	NA	TRBV28	TRBJ2-3
CASSPFRGNLNTGELFF	TGTGCCAGCAGCCCCTTCCGGGGTAATTTGAACACCGGGGAGCTGTTTTTT	NA	NA	TRBV7-9	TRBJ2-2
CASSFSAGHLLADTQYF	TGTGCCAGCAGTTTCTCCGCAGGACACCTTCTCGCAGATACGCAGTATTTT	NA	NA	TRBV12-3/TRBV12-4	TRBJ2-3
CASELAGVETQYF	TGTGCCAGCGAATTAGCGGGAGTGGAGACCCAGTACTTC	TRBD2	few	TRBV3-1	TRBJ2-5
CASSFSFPGEQFF	TGTGCCAGCAGCTTCTCGTTCCCAGGCGAGCAGTTCTTC	NA	NA	TRBV5-6	TRBJ2-1
CSAREGAGGGNEQFF	TGCAGTGCTAGAGAAGGCGCGGGAGGGGGCAATGAGCAGTTCTTC	TRBD2	many	TRBV20-1	TRBJ2-1
CASSLRTSGPNTGELFF	TGTGCCAGCAGTTTGCGGACTAGCGGTCCGAACACCGGGGAGCTGTTTTTT	TRBD2	NA	TRBV27	TRBJ2-2